This T cell receptor beta chain was identified in a study of blood T cell repertoires in COVID-19. Overall study: The United States, Italy and Spain provided the acute and convalescent COVID-19 samples. The analysed material was cDNA or gDNA that came from T cells, B-cell-depleted T cells, or PBMCs.

Seattle researchers signed up patients amid active infection and tracked them longitudinally. CDR3 length: 17 residues. Germline values: CDR1 LGHNA, CDR2 YSLEER. The V segment lost 0 bases and the J segment 5 bases; nucleotides outside the gene matches: 8. In the source study's methods: Reference gene primer amplification yielded estimated nucleated cell counts. Method: immunoSEQ multiplex PCR; TCRdb's copy keeps in-frame clones and lacks some. The V and J calls and the clone size are those of that table, but D and trimming were determined from the DNA. This table has 200,000 to 300,000 clones, 85% to 90% appearing once.

Specimen: peripheral blood. This TCR was recovered from a woman aged 55 to 70 with COVID-19, enrolled during active disease. The chain links TRBV4-3 to TRBJ2-2, with 8 bases that match TRBD2. In DNA form, the CDR3 reads TGCGCCAGCAGCCAAGAGCAGGCAGCGGGAGCTACCGGGGAGCTGTTTTTT. This translates into CASSQEQAAGATGELFF.